This passage covers 8 T cell receptor beta chains from one sample sequenced in a study of T cell responses to AZD1222 COVID-19 vaccine. The repertoire was sequenced with immunoSEQ multiplex PCR; TCRdb's copy has only in-frame clones and lacks some. The sample includes 130,000 to 150,000 clones, about 92% of them seen just once. The sample here was peripheral blood, taken on day 0 of AZD1222 vaccination. These receptors came from an adult in good health.

The chain combines TRBV3-1 (or the pseudogene TRBV3-2) with TRBJ2-5; unclear D gene. V was trimmed by 0 bases and J by 0 bases, leaving 5 bases between them. The CDR3 runs 14 residues. Germline loops: CDR1 LGHDT, CDR2 YNNKEL (reference sequence). CDR3 sequence reads: CASSQDFNQETQYF. For the CDR3, the DNA is TGTGCCAGCAGCCAAGATTTTAACCAAGAGACCCAGTACTTC.

This chain links TRBV24-1 with TRBJ2-5; TRBD1 is a possible D gene (6 bases). CDR1 and CDR2 from the germline V gene are KGHDR and SFDVKD. The CDR3 has 16 amino acids. V was cut by 6 bases and J by 2 bases, with 18 bases left in between. The CDR3 loop is CATSPKYRDTQETQYF. The CDR3 nucleotides are TGTGCCACCAGTCCCAAGTACCGGGACACTCAAGAGACCCAGTACTTC.

The chain's CDR3 is CASSKVTYNEQFF. In DNA, the CDR3 is TGTGCCAGCAGCAAGGTAACCTACAATGAGCAGTTCTTC. The chain links TRBV6-6 to TRBJ2-1; no firm D call. Germline-derived CDR1 and CDR2 are MNHNY and SVGAGI (reference sequence). V lost 6 bases to trimming and J lost 2 bases, with 8 bases between them. The CDR3 covers 13 residues.

The V call is TRBV27, the J call TRBJ2-7; TRBD2 aligns across 8 bases. Germline V gives CDR1 MNHEY, CDR2 SMNVEV (reference sequence). This CDR3 region has 17 residues. V shed 3 bases and J 1 base; nucleotides not matched to a gene: 11. The CDR3 reads CASSFRTSRGTSYEQYF. The CDR3 nucleotides read TGTGCCAGCAGTTTTAGGACTAGCCGGGGGACTTCCTACGAGCAGTACTTC.

Here the CDR3 reads CASSQDRGQVSNQPQHF. The DNA of the CDR3 is TGTGCCAGCAGCCAAGATCGCGGCCAGGTTAGCAATCAGCCCCAGCATTTT. The chain uses TRBV3-1 (or the pseudogene TRBV3-2) and TRBJ1-5; D is uncertain. The CDR3 is made up of 17 amino acids. Trimming left V 0 bases short and J 0 bases short, with 12 bases between. In germline, CDR1 is LGHDT, CDR2 YNNKEL (reference sequence).

This clone was observed once. The V and J genes are TRBV10-1 and TRBJ2-7; tentatively, D is TRBD1 or TRBD2 (5 bases each). Germline lookup yields CDR1 WNHNN and CDR2 SYGVQD (reference sequence). This CDR3 contains 13 residues. The germline V and J ends were trimmed by 7 bases and 2 bases, with 12 bases remaining between them. The CDR3 spells CASTQGAPYEQYF. CDR3 coding DNA: TGCGCCAGCACCCAGGGAGCACCCTACGAGCAGTACTTC.

The chain recombines TRBV19 with TRBJ1-1; TRBD1 is a possible D gene (6 bases). Looked up from germline, CDR1 is LNHDA and CDR2 is SQIVND (reference sequence). The CDR3 loop spans 15 amino acids. Trimming removed 3 bases at V and 0 bases at J, with 11 bases between. CDR3 sequence: CASSMWGRMNTEAFF. The CDR3 DNA reads as TGTGCCAGTAGTATGTGGGGGCGTATGAACACTGAAGCTTTCTTT.

This chain uses TRBV6-1 with TRBJ1-6; D remains ambiguous. V lost 3 bases and J lost 0, with 12 bases in between. The CDR3 is 17 amino acids. Germline V CDR1 and CDR2: MNHNS, SASEGT. As DNA, the CDR3 is TGTGCCAGCAGTGACCGACCTACCAGCTCCTATAATTCACCCCTCCACTTT. This codes for CASSDRPTSSYNSPLHF.